The 18 T cell receptor beta chains below were found in one sample sequenced in a study of T cells in Graves' hyperthyroidism and ophthalmopathy. RNA transcripts were the template for amplifying TCR beta CDR3 regions. First-round RT-PCR targeting the TCR CDR3 was performed with the HTBI primer set. Each CDR3 protein gets one entry after TCRdb re-called the multiplex PCR reads with MiXCR. This table holds 600,000 to 650,000 distinct CDR3 sequences, 15% to 20% found once. The sequenced sample consisted of blood. Source of these receptors: a young woman with Graves' hyperthyroidism.

This clonotype was counted a few times. The chain combines TRBV12-3 or TRBV12-4 with TRBJ2-7; 9 bases match TRBD1. Trimming cost V 2 bases and J 4 bases; bases outside gene matches: 6. The length of the CDR3 is 15 residues. The CDR3 loop reads CASSLTGQGGYEQYF. The CDR3 region has the DNA TGTGCCAGCAGTTTAACGGGACAGGGAGGATACGAGCAGTACTTC.

The chain employs TRBV14 and TRBJ1-1; tentatively, D is TRBD1 (5 bases). The CDR3 length is 15 residues. Germline lookup yields CDR1 SGHDN and CDR2 FVKESK. The V end lost 0 bases, the J end lost 1 base, and 9 bases lay between the germline ends. In DNA, the CDR3 is TGTGCCAGCAGCCAAGAGTGGGGGACGAACACTGAAGCTTTCTTT. Protein sequence: CASSQEWGTNTEAFF.

This clonotype was found many times. The chain uses TRBV11-2 and TRBJ2-2, with 7 bases matching TRBD2. Germline CDR1 and CDR2: SGHAT and FQNNGV. The CDR3 spans 17 residues. Unmatched junction bases numbered 8, after V lost 4 bases and J lost 0 bases. CDR3 bases: TGTGCCAGCAGCTACCGTGGCGGGAGTTCGAACACCGGGGAGCTGTTTTTT. It specifies CASSYRGGSSNTGELFF.

This clonotype came up many times. This chain joins TRBV5-1 and TRBJ2-1; TRBD2 matches 13 bases. CDR1 SGHRS and CDR2 YFSETQ come from the germline V gene. With V trimmed by 4 bases and J by 8 bases, 6 bases remained unmatched. This CDR3 region has 15 residues. CDR3 sequence: CASSDGTSGIDEQFF. In nucleotides, the CDR3 is TGCGCCAGCAGCGACGGGACTAGCGGGATTGATGAGCAGTTCTTC.

This clonotype was seen repeatedly, ten times or more. This chain joins TRBV10-3 and TRBJ2-2; TRBD1 matches 9 bases. V shed 3 bases, J shed 0 bases, and the junction held 2 bases outside the gene matches. This CDR3 contains 16 residues. Germline CDR1 is ENHRY and CDR2 is SYGVKD. The CDR3 protein is CAISDRTGANTGELFF. The CDR3 DNA is TGTGCCATCAGTGACCGGACAGGGGCGAACACCGGGGAGCTGTTTTTT.

The chain joins TRBV5-8 to TRBJ1-1; 7 bases agree with TRBD1. CDR3 length: 15 amino acids. J gave up 3 bases and V 4 bases, and 9 bases lay outside the gene matches. Germline loops: CDR1 SGHTS, CDR2 YDEGEE. The CDR3, as DNA: TGTGCCAGCAGCGAACCTAGACAGGGCCACACTGAAGCTTTCTTT. Translating it yields CASSEPRQGHTEAFF.

This clonotype has a handful of counts. V is TRBV3-1 and J is TRBJ1-2, with no clear D. The V gene's germline CDR1 is LGHDT and CDR2 YNNKEL (reference sequence). This CDR3 is 16 amino acids long. V was trimmed by 0 bases and J by 4 bases, leaving 15 bases between them. The CDR3, as DNA: TGTGCCAGCAGCCAAGAAGGATTTTGGGGTGGCTATGGCTACACCTTC. As protein: CASSQEGFWGGYGYTF.

This clonotype has just a few counts. The chain recombines TRBV14 with TRBJ2-7; TRBD1 matches at 8 bases. CDR3 length equals 15 residues. Germline CDR1 and CDR2: SGHDN and FVKESK. After removal of 4 bases from V and 5 bases from J, the junction contained 10 bases not matched to a gene. In DNA, the CDR3 is TGTGCCAGCAGCCCGTGGACAGGGACGTCCCACGAGCAGTACTTC. It is translated as CASSPWTGTSHEQYF.

This clonotype was seen many times. V and J are TRBV12-3 or TRBV12-4 and TRBJ2-7; 8 bases map to TRBD1. The J segment lost 2 bases and the V segment lost 5 bases, leaving 2 bases of the junction unmatched. This CDR3 contains 13 residues. The CDR3 DNA sequence: TGTGCCAGCAGTCGGGACAGGACCTACGAGCAGTACTTC. Its protein is CASSRDRTYEQYF.

The rearrangement joins TRBV28 to TRBJ1-4; TRBD1 matches at 11 bases. The J segment lost 4 bases and the V segment lost 4 bases, leaving 11 bases of the junction unmatched. This CDR3 contains 18 residues. The V gene's germline CDR1 is MDHEN and CDR2 SYDVKM. The CDR3 region is CASSSLDRGLASNEKLFF. The CDR3 nucleotides read TGTGCCAGCAGTTCCCTGGACAGGGGGCTGGCGAGTAATGAAAAACTGTTTTTT.

This clonotype was observed a handful of times. The chain carries TRBV5-4 and TRBJ1-1, with TRBD1 as a possible D gene (6 bases). The V gene's germline CDR1 is SGHNT and CDR2 YYREEE (reference sequence). V was shortened by 6 bases and J by 7 bases, with 22 bases between the two germline ends. The length of the CDR3 is 15 residues. CDR3 residues: CASTLPGQTTFEAFF. In nucleotides, the CDR3 is TGTGCCAGCACCCTCCCCGGACAGACGACATTTGAAGCTTTCTTT.

The rearrangement uses TRBV9 and TRBJ2-7; D gene uncertain. The CDR3 covers 15 residues. The germline gives CDR1 SGDLS, CDR2 YYNGEE. Between the trimmed V and J ends, which lost 4 bases and 0 bases, there was a span of 14 bases. The CDR3 sequence: CASSLKDASSYEQYF. CDR3 sequence (DNA): TGTGCCAGCAGCCTTAAGGATGCCAGCTCCTACGAGCAGTACTTC.

This clonotype was detected ten times or more. The chain carries TRBV12-3 or TRBV12-4 and TRBJ2-7; D possibly corresponds to TRBD2 (5 bases). V dropped 7 bases and J dropped 3 bases, with 13 bases sitting between them. The CDR3 contains 13 residues. CDR3 sequence: CASTAGLRYEQYF. The CDR3 region has the DNA TGTGCCAGCACCGCCGGACTTCGCTACGAGCAGTACTTC.

This clonotype came up many times. This chain links TRBV2 with TRBJ2-5; D call uncertain. The CDR3 loop spans 11 amino acids. Germline V CDR1 and CDR2: SNHLY, FYNNEI. V was clipped by 5 bases and J by 5 bases, with 6 bases between them. CDR3 region: CASSQTETQYF. The DNA for the CDR3 is TGTGCCAGCAGTCAGACGGAGACCCAGTACTTC.

This clonotype has a count of ten or more. The rearrangement uses TRBV5-1 and TRBJ1-1, with a weak D call TRBD1 (6 bases). The CDR3 extends over 16 amino acids. Per germline, CDR1 SGHRS and CDR2 YFSETQ. Trimming took 1 base from V and 3 from J, leaving 16 bases between them. The CDR3 DNA follows: TGCGCCAGCAGCTTGCCAGGGGAGGTAATGGACACTGAAGCTTTCTTT. It encodes CASSLPGEVMDTEAFF. The variable domain in full, with the rest retrieved from reference TRBV5-1 and TRBJ1-1, is KAGVTQTPRYLIKTRGQQVTLSCSPISGHRSVSWYQQTPGQGLQFLFEYFSETQRNKGNFPGRFSGRQFSNSRSEMNVSTLELGDSALYLCASSLPGEVMDTEAFFGQGTRLTVV.

This clonotype was counted at least ten times. V gene TRBV28 combines with J gene TRBJ2-1; D possibly corresponds to TRBD2 (5 bases). The germline V gene encodes CDR1 MDHEN and CDR2 SYDVKM. The ends were cut back, 2 bases at V and 8 bases at J, with 13 bases in the middle. The CDR3 has 14 amino acids. The CDR3 here is CASSLSSLAHEQFF. In nucleotides, the CDR3 is TGTGCCAGCAGTTTAAGTAGTCTAGCACATGAGCAGTTCTTC.

This clonotype was observed a handful of times. The rearrangement joins TRBV4-3 to TRBJ2-7; no definite D call. The germline V and J ends were trimmed by 0 bases and 2 bases, with 14 bases remaining between them. The CDR3 is 16 residues long. Germline CDR1 reads LGHNA; CDR2 reads YSLEER. CDR3 bases: TGCGCCAGCAGCCAAGACTCCCAGGTTCGTCCCTACGAGCAGTACTTC. This codes for CASSQDSQVRPYEQYF.

This clonotype was recorded a few times. V usage is TRBV2 and J usage is TRBJ1-6; 9 bases agree with TRBD1. Germline CDR1 and CDR2: SNHLY and FYNNEI. V shed 4 bases, J shed 7 bases, and the junction held 11 bases outside the gene matches. The CDR3 contains 17 residues. The CDR3 bases are TGTGCCAGCAGTGTCCGACGGACAGGGGCTTGGAATTCACCCCTCCACTTT. Residues: CASSVRRTGAWNSPLHF.